This TCR beta chain was identified in a study of OX40 agonist ivuxolimab in advanced cancers. Notes on the study in general: Within 6 weeks, CD4+ and CD8+ blood T cells expanded clonally at 0.1 to 3.0 mg/kg. Normalized T-cell clonal expansion was also low in a subset of nonresponders.

Clones were sequenced by immunoSEQ multiplex PCR, and TCRdb holds only the in-frame ones, with some missing. The data hold approximately 70,000 clones, with roughly four fifths observed a single time. The V segment lost 11 bases and the J segment 4 bases; nucleotides outside the gene matches: 4. Germline-derived CDR1 and CDR2 are MDHEN and SYDVKM. The CDR3 has 13 amino acids. Comment on this clone: Antigen unknown.

This chain joins TRBV28 and TRBJ2-2; TRBD1 agrees at 10 bases. The TCR comes from an adult with an advanced solid tumor such as melanoma, head and neck, liver or kidney cancer. The input for sequencing was CD4+ or CD8+ T cells sorted from blood, taken in a trial of the OX40 agonist ivuxolimab. The CDR3 loop is CASGTGATGELFF. The CDR3 nucleotides read TGTGCCTCCGGGACAGGGGCCACCGGGGAGCTGTTTTTT.